Listed below are T cell receptor beta chains from one sample, sequenced in a study of blood T cell repertoires in COVID-19. Clones were read by immunoSEQ multiplex PCR, and TCRdb kept only the in-frame ones, dropping some. The sample yields under 250,000 clones, 84% seen once. Sample: peripheral blood. These receptors were obtained from a man aged 50 to 60 with active or convalescent COVID-19. CDR3s include the opening cysteine and the closing phenylalanine or tryptophan. D genes are given only for firm matches. Part of the rows lack a size; the others show once, few, many or a class for expanded clones.

CDR3 DNA	CDR3 protein	clone size	V gene	J gene	D gene
TGCGCCAGCAGCTTGAGACAGGGGTCTGACAATGAGAGGTTCTTC	CASSLRQGSDNERFF	-	TRBV5-1	TRBJ2-1	TRBD1
TGTGCCAGCAGCTTACGCGGGCGGCAGCCCCAGCATTTT	CASSLRGRQPQHF	few	TRBV7-2	TRBJ1-5	-
TGTGCCACCCCTGGGGAGGTGCTCTTGGGGGGGGCCAACGTCCTGACTTTC	CATPGEVLLGGANVLTF	-	TRBV5-8	TRBJ2-6	-
TGTGCCAGCAGCCAGAACAGGGGGCTCTACAATGAGCAGTTCTTC	CASSQNRGLYNEQFF	-	TRBV3-1/TRBV3-2	TRBJ2-1	TRBD1
TGTGCCAGCAGCTTTAGGAGTCAGCCCCAGCATTTT	CASSFRSQPQHF	-	TRBV5-8	TRBJ1-5	-
TGTGCCAGCAGCCGTGGGGCGGGGGGCTACAATGAGCAGTTCTTC	CASSRGAGGYNEQFF	-	TRBV7-9	TRBJ2-1	TRBD2
TGTGCCAGCAGCCCACACAATCAGCCCCAGCATTTT	CASSPHNQPQHF	-	TRBV7-3	TRBJ1-5	-
TGTGCCAGCTCACCCCTGTATACCCGGGAAGGCACTGAAGCTTTCTTT	CASSPLYTREGTEAFF	-	TRBV18	TRBJ1-1	-
TGTGCCAGCAGCCAGTATAGGGGGGGTGGCTACACCTTC	CASSQYRGGGYTF	many	TRBV3-1/TRBV3-2	TRBJ1-2	-
TGTGCCAGCAGGTCAGGAATTGTTGAGCATTTT	CASRSGIVEHF	-	TRBV27	TRBJ1-5	-
TGTGCCAGCAGCTCGACAACAGGGTACCACGAGCAGTACTTC	CASSSTTGYHEQYF	-	TRBV5-5	TRBJ2-7	-
TGTGCCAGCAGCAACAGGGTTTCCTACGAGCAGTACTTC	CASSNRVSYEQYF	once	TRBV7-2	TRBJ2-7	-
TGTGCCAGCAGGCAACTCGCCAGCGGGGGGGCCTATGAGCAGTTCTTC	CASRQLASGGAYEQFF	few	TRBV2	TRBJ2-1	TRBD2
TGTGCCAGCAGCTCACCTGGTCAGGGGGCAGGGAATGAGCAGTTCTTC	CASSSPGQGAGNEQFF	-	TRBV9	TRBJ2-1	TRBD1
TGTGCCAGCAGCTTAGGGGGCGGTGGAAACACCATATATTTT	CASSLGGGGNTIYF	-	TRBV7-2	TRBJ1-3	-
TGTGCCAGCTCGCCCCTGGGCACAGGGCGAGGAAACACCATATATTTT	CASSPLGTGRGNTIYF	-	TRBV18	TRBJ1-3	-
TGCGCCAGCAGCTTGTCCAGTAGGGAGAATGAGCAGTTCTTC	CASSLSSRENEQFF	-	TRBV5-1	TRBJ2-1	-
TGTGCCAGCGAATTTCGGCTCGGGGTACCCATACAGTTCTTC	CASEFRLGVPIQFF	-	TRBV2	TRBJ2-1	-
TGTGCCAGCTCACCGAGACCCGAGCGGGAGACCCAGTACTTC	CASSPRPERETQYF	-	TRBV18	TRBJ2-5	-
TGCGCCAGCAGCGCAACTAGATTAGAGCAGTACTTC	CASSATRLEQYF	-	TRBV4-1	TRBJ2-7	-
TGTGCCAGCAGTTTGGACAGGGCTGCAGCTTTCTTT	CASSLDRAAAFF	-	TRBV12-3/TRBV12-4	TRBJ1-1	TRBD1
TGTGCCAGCACTCCTCATCGGCGGGGCCAAGAGACCCAGTACTTC	CASTPHRRGQETQYF	-	TRBV6-6	TRBJ2-5	-
TGTGCCAGCAGCTCTGACGCGGGGGACACTGAAGCTTTCTTT	CASSSDAGDTEAFF	-	TRBV5-1	TRBJ1-1	-
TGTGCCAGCAGCCAAGAGGTCCGGGTGGGTGGCTACACCTTC	CASSQEVRVGGYTF	-	TRBV14	TRBJ1-2	-
TGCGCCAGCAGCCACACAGGGCCACCGAACACTGAAGCTTTCTTT	CASSHTGPPNTEAFF	-	TRBV4-1	TRBJ1-1	-
TGTGCCAGCAGTTCACCTGACAGGGGGCCCTATGGCTACACCTTC	CASSSPDRGPYGYTF	-	TRBV6-5	TRBJ1-2	TRBD1
TGCGCCAGCAAGGTCCTCGGAGGAACTGAAGCTTTCTTT	CASKVLGGTEAFF	-	TRBV5-1	TRBJ1-1	-
TGTGCCAGCAGCCTAGACAGTAACTATGGCTACACCTTC	CASSLDSNYGYTF	-	TRBV12-3/TRBV12-4	TRBJ1-2	-
TGTGCCAGCAGCTTAGGTCACAGGGGGAACACTGAAGCTTTCTTT	CASSLGHRGNTEAFF	-	TRBV7-8	TRBJ1-1	TRBD1
TGTGCCAGCAGCCCCCGGACTAGCGGGGAGACCGAGCAGTTCTTC	CASSPRTSGETEQFF	-	TRBV7-9	TRBJ2-1	TRBD2
TGTGCCAGCAGTGAAGCCTCAGGGGGCGCCGGCTATGGCTACACCTTC	CASSEASGGAGYGYTF	few	TRBV6-1	TRBJ1-2	TRBD1
TGTGCCAGCCGGGACAGGGGGTCCTACGAGCAGTACTTC	CASRDRGSYEQYF	-	TRBV12-3/TRBV12-4	TRBJ2-7	TRBD1
TGTGCCAGCAGCTCGTCCGGGGACAGCTATGGCTACACCTTC	CASSSSGDSYGYTF	many	TRBV7-2	TRBJ1-2	TRBD1
TGTGCCAGCAGCTACGGGACTAGCGGGGGTGAGGAGACCCAGTACTTC	CASSYGTSGGEETQYF	-	TRBV5-6	TRBJ2-5	TRBD2
TGTGCCGGGGGACAGGGGATCTCTGGAAACACCATATATTTT	CAGGQGISGNTIYF	few	TRBV6-5	TRBJ1-3	TRBD1
TGTGCCAGTAGTATTCAGGGGTCCACTGAAGCTTTCTTT	CASSIQGSTEAFF	-	TRBV19	TRBJ1-1	-